What follows are 24 T cell receptor beta chains derived from one specimen sequenced in a study of metastatic and nonmetastatic thyroid tumors. No patient had received any treatment before thyroid surgery. TCRdb reanalyzed the PCR reads via MiXCR. The sample includes 25,000 to 35,000 clones, 15% to 20% of them seen just once. Material for sequencing was blood. These receptors originate from a female donor with papillary thyroid cancer or a benign thyroid nodule (not recorded which). Some clones in this sample may be carry-over from other donors' samples.

This clone was detected only a few times. The chain joins TRBV29-1 to TRBJ2-5, with TRBD1 matching over 7 bases. Losses at the gene ends were 4 bases for V and 0 bases for J; bases not matched to a gene: 8. The CDR3 covers 15 residues. Germline CDR1 SQVTM, CDR2 ANQGSEA. DNA for the CDR3: TGCAGCGTTGCCCGGGACAGAACGTACCAAGAGACCCAGTACTTC. Its protein product is CSVARDRTYQETQYF.

Ten or more counts support this clone. The junction differs from germline at one of its ends, possibly a read error. The sample carries other DNA sequences with the same CDR3. The rearrangement joins TRBV29-1 to TRBJ2-7; possible D gene TRBD1, 5 bases. The CDR3 runs to 13 residues. CDR1 and CDR2 from the germline V gene are SQVTM and ANQGSEA. DNA of the CDR3: TGCAGCGTTGGAAAGGCAGGGCTCGACGAGCAGTACTTT. Its translation is CSVGKAGLDEQYF.

The sample holds many counts of this clone. The genes are TRBV12-3 or TRBV12-4 and TRBJ2-5, with D uncertain. V lost 2 bases and J lost 1, with 8 bases in between. The CDR3 length is 14 residues. The CDR3 region has the DNA TGTGCCAGCAGTTTATATCTCAGCCAAGAGACCCAGTACTTC. It codes for CASSLYLSQETQYF.

This clone has at least ten counts. The rearrangement uses TRBV29-1 and TRBJ2-5, with TRBD2 matching over 7 bases. Germline loops: CDR1 SQVTM, CDR2 ANQGSEA. Germline trimming cut 8 bases from V and 7 bases from J; bases unmatched to any gene: 7. The CDR3 runs to 11 residues. CDR3 bases: TGCAGCCCGGACTGGGGGGGGACCCAGTACTTC. It yields the protein CSPDWGGTQYF.

This clone was counted between two and nine times. A much more abundant neighbour one base away suggests this may be a read error. V is TRBV19 and J is TRBJ1-2, with 9 bases that match TRBD1. CDR1 LNHDA and CDR2 SQIVND come from the germline V gene (reference sequence). The CDR3 sequence is 13 residues long. With V trimmed by 11 bases and J by 7 bases, 11 bases remained unmatched. As DNA, the CDR3 is TGTGCCTGTATGGGGACAGGGCTCGGTGGCTACACCTTC. Encoded protein: CACMGTGLGGYTF.

A few counts support this clone. The chain combines TRBV19 with TRBJ1-6, with D possibly being TRBD1 (6 bases). V was shortened by 8 bases and J by 8 bases, with 16 bases between the two germline ends. The CDR3 has 14 amino acids. Germline lookup yields CDR1 LNHDA and CDR2 SQIVND (reference sequence). The CDR3 sequence is CASRAGEVYSPLHF. The CDR3 nucleotides read TGTGCCAGTCGGGCAGGGGAGGTGTATTCACCCCTCCACTTT.

This clone was recorded many times. The J gene is TRBJ2-1, the V gene TRBV19; perhaps TRBD1 as D (6 bases). The germline gives CDR1 LNHDA, CDR2 SQIVND (reference sequence). V was clipped by 3 bases and J by 5 bases, with 20 bases between them. The CDR3 spans 17 residues. DNA of the CDR3: TGTGCCAGTAGTATGCCCGCCGGGCAGGGGTCTGACAATGAGCAGTTCTTC. Its protein is CASSMPAGQGSDNEQFF.

In the case of this clone: A much larger clone lies a single base off, so this may be a read error. V gene TRBV2 combines with J gene TRBJ2-1, with 8 positions matching TRBD2. The CDR3 runs to 18 residues. Germline V gene data show CDR1 as SNHLY and CDR2 as FYNNEI. CDR3 nucleotide sequence: TGTGCCAGCAGTGAACAGGCTAGCGGGCTTAGCTCCTACAATGTGCAGCTCTTC. Translated, it gives CASSEQASGLSSYNVQLF. Using reference TRBV2 and TRBJ2-1 for the parts outside the CDR3, the full variable domain is EPEVTQTPSHQVTQMGQEVILRCVPISNHLYFYWYRQILGQKVEFLVSFYNNEISEKSEIFDDQFSVERPDGSNFTLKIRSTKLEDSAMYFCASSEQASGLSSYNVQLFGPGTRLTVL.

The chain employs TRBV30 and TRBJ2-1; 7 bases line up with TRBD1. Unmatched junction bases numbered 6, after V lost 3 bases and J lost 7 bases. The CDR3 extends over 13 amino acids. Germline-derived CDR1 and CDR2 are GTSNPN and SVGIG (reference sequence). CDR3 loop: CAWRRDSKNEQFF. CDR3 bases: TGTGCCTGGAGACGGGACAGCAAGAATGAGCAGTTCTTC.

The chain carries TRBV18 and TRBJ1-1; D may be TRBD1 (6 bases). V lost 3 bases to trimming and J lost 5 bases, with 10 bases between them. Germline CDR1 reads KGHSH; CDR2 reads LQKENI. There are 13 residues in the CDR3. CDR3 residues: CASSPGQMTEAFF. In nucleotides, the CDR3 is TGTGCCAGCTCACCCGGACAGATGACTGAAGCTTTCTTT.

This clone has ten or more counts. J is TRBJ2-7 and V is TRBV6-1; the D is unclear. V lost 1 base, J lost 6 bases, and 16 bases lay in between. The germline V gene encodes CDR1 MNHNS and CDR2 SASEGT. The CDR3 is 15 residues long. This CDR3 is CASSEGSSVLGEQYF. The CDR3 nucleotides are TGTGCCAGCAGTGAAGGCTCCTCCGTTCTGGGCGAGCAGTACTTC.

This clone rates as medium-sized (0.01 to 0.1%). V is TRBV6-1 and J is TRBJ2-3; a weak D match, TRBD2 (5 bases). CDR3 size: 15 residues. Per the germline V gene, CDR1 is MNHNS and CDR2 is SASEGT. Between the trimmed V and J ends, which lost 2 bases and 6 bases, there was a span of 15 bases. The CDR3 reads CASSEIAWGVDTQYF. DNA for the CDR3: TGTGCCAGCAGTGAAATAGCGTGGGGAGTGGATACGCAGTATTTT.

Regarding this clone: This may stem from a read error, because a much larger clone lies one nucleotide away. The gene calls are TRBV29-1 and TRBJ2-7, with unresolved D. Germline CDR1 is SQVTM and CDR2 is ANQGSEA. There are 11 residues in the CDR3. V was cut by 0 bases and J by 6 bases, with 6 bases left in between. This CDR3 is CSVEEPCEQYF. The CDR3 DNA sequence: TGCAGCGTTGAAGAACCATGCGAGCAGTACTTC.

Note on this clone: A read error may be the cause here, since a much bigger clone is one base away. The V gene is TRBV19, the J gene TRBJ1-2; D is undetermined. CDR1 is LNHDA and CDR2 is SQIVND in the germline V gene (reference sequence). The CDR3 contains 12 residues. CDR3 in DNA: TGTGCCAGAAGTATGAATGGGCGGGGCTACACCTTC. This codes for CARSMNGRGYTF.

A note on this clone: Relative to the germline gene, one junction end is altered; a read error may explain this. The chain is built from TRBV7-2 and TRBJ1-1; D is unresolved. CDR1 SGHTA and CDR2 FQGNSA come from the germline V gene. This CDR3 contains 15 residues. CDR3 DNA: TGTGCCAGCAGCTTAGCAGGAGGGCGAAACACTGAATCTTTCTTT. Protein product: CASSLAGGRNTESFF.

A word on this clone: The CDR3 does not end in the conserved phenylalanine or tryptophan, so this is likely a read error. The gene calls are TRBV5-1 and TRBJ2-2; 8 nucleotides line up with TRBD1. J gave up 1 base and V 4 bases, and 3 bases lay outside the gene matches. The CDR3 loop spans 15 amino acids. Germline values: CDR1 SGHRS, CDR2 YFSETQ. The CDR3 sequence: CASSRQGKNTGELFS. As DNA, the CDR3 is TGCGCCAGCAGCAGACAGGGGAAGAACACCGGGGAGCTGTTTTCT.

Sample share makes this clone medium-sized. This rearrangement joins TRBV28 to TRBJ2-7; 8 nucleotides match TRBD1. The trim removed 3 bases at V and 7 bases at J, leaving 8 bases unmatched. Germline V CDR1 and CDR2: MDHEN, SYDVKM. The CDR3 length is 14 residues. CDR3 protein: CASSFSGGLWEQYF. The DNA for the CDR3 is TGTGCCAGCAGTTTTTCAGGGGGCCTTTGGGAGCAGTACTTC. The full variable domain, completed using reference TRBV28 and TRBJ2-7, is DVKVTQSSRYLVKRTGEKVFLECVQDMDHENMFWYRQDPGLGLRLIYFSYDVKMKEKGDIPEGYSVSREKKERFSLILESASTNQTSMYLCASSFSGGLWEQYFGPGTRLTVT.

This chain joins TRBV24-1 and TRBJ2-1; D gene unclear. Germline lookup yields CDR1 KGHDR and CDR2 SFDVKD. The CDR3 runs 14 residues. Between the trimmed V and J ends, which lost 4 bases and 3 bases, there was a span of 9 bases. CDR3 in amino acids: CATSELDGYNEQFF. CDR3 coding DNA: TGTGCCACCAGTGAGTTGGACGGCTACAATGAGCAGTTCTTC.

Relative to its sample, this clone is medium-sized (0.01 to 0.1%). V usage is TRBV6-1 and J usage is TRBJ1-5, with TRBD1 matching 8 bases. Germline assignment: CDR1 MNHNS and CDR2 SASEGT. The V and J ends lost 2 bases and 5 bases, in that order; junction bases with no gene match: 2. CDR3 length: 14 residues. The CDR3, as DNA: TGTGCCAGCAGTGAACAGGGGGCGCATCAGCCCCAGCATTTT. Residues: CASSEQGAHQPQHF.

This clone is classed as medium-sized (0.01 to 0.1%). The chain links TRBV6-1 to TRBJ2-2; tentatively, D is TRBD2 (6 bases). V lost 6 bases and J lost 9, with 17 bases in between. The germline CDR1 and CDR2 sequences are MNHNS and SASEGT. This CDR3 comprises 14 residues. CDR3 sequence reads: CASSLVGGVRELFF. CDR3 nucleotides: TGTGCCAGCAGCTTGGTTGGCGGGGTTCGGGAGCTGTTTTTT.

This clone was counted many times. Just one base apart from a much larger clone, this may be a read error. The gene calls are TRBV27 and TRBJ1-2, with 8 positions matching TRBD1. Germline CDR1 and CDR2: MNHEY and SMNVEV (reference sequence). The CDR3 loop spans 14 amino acids. The CDR3 spells CASSLRQGSYGHTF. The CDR3 DNA sequence: TGTGCCAGCAGTCTCCGACAGGGGAGCTATGGCCACACCTTC.

The gene calls are TRBV28 and TRBJ2-7; 10 positions match TRBD1. The CDR3 has 13 residues. The junction had 3 bases not matched to a gene; V was cut back by 8 bases and J by 2 bases. Germline V gene data show CDR1 as MDHEN and CDR2 as SYDVKM. The CDR3 reads CASQTGGAYEQYF. The CDR3 DNA is TGTGCCAGCCAGACAGGGGGCGCCTACGAGCAGTACTTC. The whole variable domain, remainder taken from reference TRBV28 and TRBJ2-7, is DVKVTQSSRYLVKRTGEKVFLECVQDMDHENMFWYRQDPGLGLRLIYFSYDVKMKEKGDIPEGYSVSREKKERFSLILESASTNQTSMYLCASQTGGAYEQYFGPGTRLTVT.

This clone was observed at least ten times. The genes are TRBV5-5 and TRBJ2-6; D not certain. V was pared by 3 bases and J by 4 bases, with 8 bases between. The CDR3 totals 14 residues. Germline assignment: CDR1 SGHKS and CDR2 YYEKEE (reference sequence). The CDR3 loop is CASSSSSGANVLTF. The CDR3 coding sequence is TGTGCCAGCAGCTCAAGTTCGGGGGCCAACGTCCTGACTTTC.

J is TRBJ2-1 and V is TRBV12-3 or TRBV12-4, with 10 positions matching TRBD2. CDR3 length: 16 amino acids. V lost 6 bases to trimming and J lost 4 bases; unmatched junction nucleotides: 9. The DNA of the CDR3 is TGTGCCAGCAGCCCACCTAGCGGGAGTCAGTACAATGAGCAGTTCTTC. Encoded protein: CASSPPSGSQYNEQFF.